The 8 T cell receptor beta chains listed next were all sequenced from one sample in a study of blood T cell repertoires in COVID-19. Some clones are missing from TCRdb's copy, which holds only in-frame ones; the method was immunoSEQ multiplex PCR. The table lists 70,000 to 95,000 clones, around 94% of them singletons. Sequencing was performed on peripheral blood. These receptors came from a woman aged 60-75 years with active COVID-19.

J is TRBJ2-1 and V is TRBV3-1 (or the pseudogene TRBV3-2); D unclear. The V gene's germline CDR1 is LGHDT and CDR2 YNNKEL (reference sequence). Trimming cost V 0 bases and J 6 bases, with 9 bases left between them. The CDR3 covers 14 residues. In DNA, the CDR3 is TGTGCCAGCAGCCAAGAGAATAGTCGCAATGAGCAGTTCTTC. Translated, it gives CASSQENSRNEQFF.

The count of this clone is one. The chain couples TRBV2 to TRBJ1-1; D is undetermined. This CDR3 region has 12 residues. Trimming took 6 bases from V and 2 from J, leaving 7 bases between them. Germline V CDR1 and CDR2: SNHLY, FYNNEI. CDR3: CASRYSNTEAFF. The DNA of the CDR3 is TGTGCCAGCAGGTACAGTAACACTGAAGCTTTCTTT.

The V call is TRBV9, the J call TRBJ2-1, with a weak D call TRBD1 (7 bases). Germline V gene sequence: CDR1 SGDLS, CDR2 YYNGEE. Trimming took off 3 bases at V and 4 bases at J, with 14 bases between the two ends. There are 15 residues in the CDR3. For the CDR3, the DNA is TGTGCCAGCAGCGCCCAGGGGGGATCATACAATGAGCAGTTCTTC. It encodes CASSAQGGSYNEQFF.

V is TRBV10-3 and J is TRBJ2-7; 8 bases are a match to TRBD1. In germline, CDR1 is ENHRY, CDR2 SYGVKD. The ends lost 4 bases at V and 5 bases at J; junction bases unmatched: 10. The CDR3 consists of 15 residues. In DNA form, the CDR3 reads TGTGCCATCAGTGGTACAGGGGGAATTTCCCACGAGCAGTACTTC. Translation gives CAISGTGGISHEQYF.

V is TRBV24-1 and J is TRBJ2-3; D might be TRBD2 (6 bases). Trimming took off 6 bases at V and 1 base at J, with 13 bases between the two ends. The V gene's germline CDR1 is KGHDR and CDR2 SFDVKD. The CDR3 is 15 amino acids. The CDR3 region is CATSPPGLRTDTQYF. In DNA, the CDR3 is TGTGCCACCAGTCCCCCGGGACTTCGCACAGATACGCAGTATTTT.

This chain connects TRBV27 to TRBJ2-7; D not certain. Trimming pared 5 bases from V and 3 bases from J, leaving 17 bases between. The germline V gene has CDR1 MNHEY and CDR2 SMNVEV (reference sequence). This CDR3 comprises 15 residues. In DNA, the CDR3 is TGTGCCAGCAGTCCACACGACGGAGAAAGCTACGAGCAGTACTTC. It codes for CASSPHDGESYEQYF.

V usage is TRBV11-3 and J usage is TRBJ2-7, with D uncertain. V gave up 6 bases and J gave up 2 bases, with 5 bases separating them. The germline CDR1 and CDR2 sequences are SGHNT and YENEEA. The CDR3 is 11 amino acids. The CDR3 coding sequence is TGTGCCAGCAGTTTTACCTACGAGCAGTACTTC. This translates into CASSFTYEQYF.

The chain joins TRBV4-1 to TRBJ1-5, with 10 positions matching TRBD1. This CDR3 region has 19 residues. Germline values: CDR1 MGHRA, CDR2 YSYEKL. The V segment lost 1 base and the J segment 4 bases; nucleotides outside the gene matches: 13. This chain's CDR3 is CASSQVKTGGSLGNQPQHF. The CDR3 DNA follows: TGCGCCAGCAGCCAAGTTAAGACAGGGGGCTCGTTGGGAAATCAGCCCCAGCATTTT.